Each of the 28 T cell receptor beta chains below was sequenced from the same sample in a study of blood T cell repertoires in COVID-19. Only in-frame clones appear in the TCRdb table, and some are missing; sequencing was by immunoSEQ multiplex PCR. The sample includes 210,000 or so clones, 70% to 90% of them seen just once. The sample comprised PBMCs or T cells enriched from blood (not recorded which). These TCRs come from a man in his thirties or forties who had recovered from COVID-19.

J is TRBJ2-7 and V is TRBV11-3; 8 bases line up with TRBD1. With 1 base clipped from V and 6 bases from J, the junction kept 8 bases outside the gene matches. In germline, CDR1 is SGHNT, CDR2 YENEEA. The CDR3 runs to 15 residues. CDR3 sequence reads: CASSLVTGGASEQYF. The CDR3 DNA is TGTGCCAGCAGCTTAGTAACAGGGGGAGCCTCCGAGCAGTACTTC. The full variable domain, completed using reference TRBV11-3 and TRBJ2-7, is EAGVVQSPRYKIIEKKQPVAFWCNPISGHNTLYWYLQNLGQGPELLIRYENEEAVDDSQLPKDRFSAERLKGVDSTLKIQPAELGDSAVYLCASSLVTGGASEQYFGPGTRLTVT.

In its sample, this clone was seen a few times. The chain recombines TRBV7-9 with TRBJ2-7; a possible D gene is TRBD2 (5 bases). V dropped 4 bases and J dropped 4 bases, with 17 bases sitting between them. The CDR3 extends over 15 amino acids. The V gene's germline CDR1 is SEHNR and CDR2 FQNEAQ (reference sequence). This chain's CDR3 is CASSSNSRRQYEQYF. The CDR3 DNA reads TGTGCCAGCAGCTCCAACAGCAGGAGGCAATACGAGCAGTACTTC. Full variable domain (rest looked up from reference TRBV7-9 and TRBJ2-7): DTGVSQNPRHKITKRGQNVTFRCDPISEHNRLYWYRQTLGQGPEFLTYFQNEAQLEKSRLLSDRFSAERPKGSFSTLEIQRTEQGDSAMYLCASSSNSRRQYEQYFGPGTRLTVT.

CDR3 amino acids: CASRGYRGPNTEAFF. The CDR3 DNA sequence: TGTGCCAGCAGAGGATACAGGGGGCCGAACACTGAAGCTTTCTTT. The chain carries TRBV14 and TRBJ1-1; 9 positions match TRBD1. CDR3 length equals 15 residues. Losses at the gene ends were 6 bases for V and 1 base for J; bases not matched to a gene: 6. CDR1 and CDR2 (germline): SGHDN, FVKESK.

This chain connects TRBV5-4 to TRBJ2-4; 7 nucleotides match TRBD2. Germline trimming cut 0 bases from V and 4 bases from J; bases unmatched to any gene: 4. The CDR3 contains 15 residues. Germline V gene sequence: CDR1 SGHNT, CDR2 YYREEE (reference sequence). The CDR3, as DNA: TGTGCCAGCAGCTTGGAGGGACTACCTAAAAACATTCAGTACTTC. This encodes CASSLEGLPKNIQYF.

The rearrangement uses TRBV7-9 and TRBJ1-2; a weak D match, TRBD1 (5 bases). Trimming cost V 1 base and J 11 bases, with 11 bases left between them. This CDR3 region has 12 residues. Germline V gene data show CDR1 as SEHNR and CDR2 as FQNEAQ (reference sequence). CDR3 sequence (DNA): TGTGCCAGCAGCTTAGAGTCTAGACAGTACACCTTC. Translation: CASSLESRQYTF.

The chain has TRBV15 and TRBJ1-5; maybe TRBD1 (6 bases). V was cut by 5 bases and J by 1 base, with 9 bases left in between. The CDR3 is made up of 14 amino acids. The germline gives CDR1 LNHNV, CDR2 YYDKDF (reference sequence). Here the CDR3 DNA reads TGTGCCACCAGCCCAGACAGGAGCAATCAGCCCCAGCATTTT. Encoded protein: CATSPDRSNQPQHF.

V is TRBV10-2 and J is TRBJ1-3; possible D gene TRBD1, 5 bases. Deletions cut 4 bases from V and 3 bases from J, with 10 bases between. The V gene's germline CDR1 is WSHSY and CDR2 SAAADI. CDR3 size: 14 residues. DNA for the CDR3: TGCGCCAGCAGTGGACAGAATCTTGGAAACACCATATATTTT. Translation: CASSGQNLGNTIYF.

This chain connects TRBV4-3 to TRBJ1-1; possibly TRBD1 for D (6 bases). This CDR3 comprises 16 residues. The germline V and J ends were trimmed by 4 bases and 1 base, with 16 bases remaining between them. CDR1 is LGHNA, CDR2 YSLEER, per germline. Written as DNA, the CDR3 is TGCGCCAGCAGCCCCACCTCATTACAGGGGAACACTGAAGCTTTCTTT. It yields the protein CASSPTSLQGNTEAFF.

This sequence joins TRBV5-5 and TRBJ1-4, with D maybe TRBD1 (5 bases). CDR3 length: 15 residues. Trimming cost V 5 bases and J 5 bases, with 16 bases left between them. The germline V gene has CDR1 SGHKS and CDR2 YYEKEE (reference sequence). CDR3 sequence: CASSQMGGVNEKLFF. CDR3 DNA sequence: TGTGCCAGCAGTCAAATGGGAGGGGTAAATGAAAAACTGTTTTTT.

The chain is built from TRBV7-2 and TRBJ2-7, with 7 bases identical to TRBD2. Losses at the gene ends were 1 base for V and 0 bases for J; bases not matched to a gene: 3. CDR1 and CDR2 (germline): SGHTA, FQGNSA. The length of the CDR3 is 15 residues. The CDR3 nucleotides read TGTGCCAGCAGCTTAGTGGGAGGGAGCTCCTACGAGCAGTACTTC. It encodes CASSLVGGSSYEQYF.

This clone was observed at least ten times. The chain links TRBV7-9 to TRBJ2-3, with 9 nucleotides matching TRBD1. CDR3 length equals 16 residues. Trimming removed 0 bases from V and 4 bases from J; junction bases left unmatched: 5. The germline V gene has CDR1 SEHNR and CDR2 FQNEAQ (reference sequence). CDR3 DNA: TGTGCCAGCAGCTTAGCGCCGGGACAGGGTGCAGATACGCAGTATTTT. It yields the protein CASSLAPGQGADTQYF.

The J gene is TRBJ2-2, the V gene TRBV19; 9 bases align to TRBD2. J gave up 0 bases and V 6 bases, and 2 bases lay outside the gene matches. This CDR3 is 15 amino acids long. The germline V gene encodes CDR1 LNHDA and CDR2 SQIVND (reference sequence). As DNA, the CDR3 is TGTGCCAGTAGGACTAGCGGAACGAACACCGGGGAGCTGTTTTTT. Translating gives CASRTSGTNTGELFF.

The rearrangement joins TRBV25-1 to TRBJ1-4, with 7 bases lining up with TRBD1. The CDR3 spans 14 residues. J gave up 8 bases and V 7 bases, and 10 bases lay outside the gene matches. The germline V gene encodes CDR1 MGHDK and CDR2 SYGVNS. CDR3: CASTSGGNMEKLFF. The CDR3 coding sequence is TGTGCCAGCACCTCAGGGGGAAACATGGAAAAACTGTTTTTT. The full variable domain, completed using reference TRBV25-1 and TRBJ1-4, is EADIYQTPRYLVIGTGKKITLECSQTMGHDKMYWYQQDPGMELHLIHYSYGVNSTEKGDLSSESTVSRIRTEHFPLTLESARPSHTSQYLCASTSGGNMEKLFFGSGTQLSVL.

The chain links TRBV5-4 to TRBJ1-6, with TRBD1 identical over 9 bases. The CDR3 loop spans 15 amino acids. V lost 3 bases, J lost 11 bases, and 9 bases stayed unmatched. Germline V gene sequence: CDR1 SGHNT, CDR2 YYREEE (reference sequence). The CDR3 region has the DNA TGTGCCAGCAGCTCGGCCGGGACAGGGCGGCCACCCCTCCACTTT. Protein product: CASSSAGTGRPPLHF.

The chain employs TRBV4-1 and TRBJ1-2; 8 nucleotides align to TRBD1. Per germline, CDR1 MGHRA and CDR2 YSYEKL. The CDR3 runs 14 residues. After removal of 6 bases from V and 3 bases from J, the junction contained 6 bases not matched to a gene. CDR3 residues: CASRQGARDYGYTF. The CDR3 DNA is TGCGCCAGCAGGCAGGGGGCCAGGGACTATGGCTACACCTTC.

The CDR3 region is CASSFESQGHEAFF. CDR3 in DNA: TGTGCCAGCAGCTTCGAATCTCAGGGACATGAAGCTTTCTTT. This chain links TRBV7-2 with TRBJ1-1, with D maybe TRBD1 (6 bases). The CDR3 runs 14 residues. Per the germline V gene, CDR1 is SGHTA and CDR2 is FQGNSA. The V end lost 3 bases, the J end lost 7 bases, and 15 bases lay between the germline ends.

V is TRBV7-9 and J is TRBJ2-7; 9 bases are a match to TRBD1. Germline V gene sequence: CDR1 SEHNR, CDR2 FQNEAQ (reference sequence). After removal of 3 bases from V and 4 bases from J, the junction contained 13 bases not matched to a gene. This CDR3 contains 17 residues. CDR3 sequence reads: CASSLETRDRVSYEQYF. In DNA form, the CDR3 reads TGTGCCAGCAGCTTGGAAACCCGGGACAGGGTGTCATACGAGCAGTACTTC.

This rearrangement joins TRBV12-3 or TRBV12-4 to TRBJ2-3, with a weak D call TRBD2 (6 bases). V lost 8 bases and J 2 bases, leaving 11 bases between the germline ends. The CDR3 covers 13 residues. The CDR3 spells CASGGLNTDTQYF. The DNA of the CDR3 is TGTGCCAGCGGGGGACTCAACACAGATACGCAGTATTTT.

The V and J genes are TRBV5-5 and TRBJ2-7, with 10 bases fitting TRBD1. CDR1 and CDR2 from the germline V gene are SGHKS and YYEKEE (reference sequence). The V segment lost 3 bases and the J segment 6 bases; nucleotides outside the gene matches: 3. The CDR3 loop spans 13 amino acids. The CDR3 nucleotides are TGTGCCAGCAGCTCGAGGACAGGGGGCGAGCAGTACTTC. Protein: CASSSRTGGEQYF.

This chain connects TRBV11-2 to TRBJ2-7; perhaps TRBD1 as D (6 bases). Germline V CDR1 and CDR2: SGHAT, FQNNGV. The CDR3 runs 15 residues. V was shortened by 1 base and J by 1 base, with 11 bases between the two germline ends. The CDR3 reads CASSLGTGTSYEQYF. DNA for the CDR3: TGTGCCAGCAGCTTAGGAACAGGGACATCCTACGAGCAGTACTTC.

This chain joins TRBV30 and TRBJ1-6, with D uncertain. V lost 3 bases, J lost 4 bases, and 7 bases lay in between. The CDR3 is 13 amino acids. Germline values: CDR1 GTSNPN, CDR2 SVGIG (reference sequence). CDR3 amino acids: CAWRTSYNSPLHF. In DNA form, the CDR3 reads TGTGCCTGGAGGACTTCTTATAATTCACCCCTCCACTTT.

This clone was seen only once. Germline is not matched at one junction end, which may reflect a read error. The genes are TRBV7-7 and TRBJ1-6; D gene ambiguous. Germline assignment: CDR1 SSHAT and CDR2 FNYEAQ (reference sequence). This CDR3 is built from 13 residues. CDR3 loop: CASSLELNSPLHF. As DNA, the CDR3 is TGTGCTAGCAGCTTAGAGCTGAATTCACCCCTCCACTTT.

This chain uses TRBV28 with TRBJ1-3; 7 positions agree with TRBD1. This CDR3 has 15 amino acids. J gave up 0 bases and V 8 bases, and 7 bases lay outside the gene matches. Looked up from germline, CDR1 is MDHEN and CDR2 is SYDVKM. CDR3 amino acids: CASSGGRTSGNTIYF. For the CDR3, the DNA is TGTGCCAGCTCAGGGGGTAGAACCTCTGGAAACACCATATATTTT.

This clone was observed once. This chain links TRBV28 with TRBJ1-1; D is unclear. Trimming pared 3 bases from V and 1 base from J, leaving 12 bases between. Per the germline V gene, CDR1 is MDHEN and CDR2 is SYDVKM. This CDR3 is 15 amino acids long. Here the CDR3 reads CASSFLTRRNTEAFF. The CDR3 DNA sequence: TGTGCCAGCAGTTTTTTGACGCGGAGGAACACTGAAGCTTTCTTT.

This clone has just a few counts. The gene calls are TRBV10-2 and TRBJ1-5; D is perhaps TRBD1 (6 bases). Trimming removed 3 bases from V and 6 bases from J, with 9 bases in between. CDR1 is WSHSY and CDR2 is SAAADI in the germline V gene. The CDR3 is 13 residues long. The CDR3 DNA follows: TGCGCCAGCAGTGAAGGGGGGGGTCAGCCCCAGCATTTT. It translates to CASSEGGGQPQHF.

The V gene is TRBV19, the J gene TRBJ1-2; tentative D call: TRBD1 (5 bases). This CDR3 spans 14 amino acids. With 5 bases removed from V and 6 bases from J, the gap between germline ends came to 16 bases. Germline V gene data show CDR1 as LNHDA and CDR2 as SQIVND (reference sequence). The CDR3 DNA sequence: TGTGCCAGTAGTCTCCCGTGGGGGGAGGATGGCTACACCTTC. Its protein is CASSLPWGEDGYTF.

Only one count was recorded for this clone. This chain uses TRBV5-1 with TRBJ1-1, with TRBD1 matching over 7 bases. The CDR3 is 14 residues long. The germline V gene has CDR1 SGHRS and CDR2 YFSETQ. After removal of 5 bases from V and 4 bases from J, the junction contained 8 bases not matched to a gene. The CDR3 here is CASRPTGWGTEAFF. The CDR3 region has the DNA TGCGCCAGCAGACCGACAGGGTGGGGCACTGAAGCTTTCTTT. The full variable domain, with the rest looked up from reference TRBV5-1 and TRBJ1-1, is KAGVTQTPRYLIKTRGQQVTLSCSPISGHRSVSWYQQTPGQGLQFLFEYFSETQRNKGNFPGRFSGRQFSNSRSEMNVSTLELGDSALYLCASRPTGWGTEAFFGQGTRLTVV.

This sequence joins TRBV7-6 and TRBJ1-1, with D perhaps TRBD1 (5 bases). This CDR3 has 14 amino acids. V lost 4 bases and J lost 4, with 13 bases in between. Germline assignment: CDR1 SGHVS and CDR2 FNYEAQ. CDR3 sequence: CASSSRPGGTEAFF. CDR3 in DNA: TGTGCCAGCAGCTCCCGGCCCGGGGGCACTGAAGCTTTCTTT.